The T cell receptor (beta chain) under discussion was sequenced for a study of shared clonotypes between healthy human individuals. As for the study in general: Aged between 18 and 49, the donors were a couple of women and three men.

In the source study's methods: With immunoSEQ giving junction-only sequences and no quality scores, filtering differed. The protocol was immunoSEQ multiplex PCR, while the TCRdb copy is restricted to in-frame clones and leaves out a portion. That table supplies the V and J calls and clone size; D and trimming were determined from the DNA. This sample yields about 470,000 clones, of which 75% to 85% are seen a single time; around 13% belongs to the top ten. Every donor, a Caucasian adult, lived in Nashville, Tennessee. Germline V gene lookup returns CDR1 LNHNV and CDR2 YYDKDF (reference sequence). The CDR3 extends over 13 amino acids. Trimming took 4 bases from V and 5 from J, leaving 9 bases between them.

This clonotype was sampled from a woman between 40 and 50 years old in good health. Some clones in this sample may be carry-over from other donors' samples. Sequencing was performed on PBMCs. The gene calls are TRBV15 and TRBJ1-5; D remains ambiguous. Here the CDR3 DNA reads TGTGCCACCAGCACCGGGAGTTATCAGCCCCAGCATTTT. It translates to CATSTGSYQPQHF.